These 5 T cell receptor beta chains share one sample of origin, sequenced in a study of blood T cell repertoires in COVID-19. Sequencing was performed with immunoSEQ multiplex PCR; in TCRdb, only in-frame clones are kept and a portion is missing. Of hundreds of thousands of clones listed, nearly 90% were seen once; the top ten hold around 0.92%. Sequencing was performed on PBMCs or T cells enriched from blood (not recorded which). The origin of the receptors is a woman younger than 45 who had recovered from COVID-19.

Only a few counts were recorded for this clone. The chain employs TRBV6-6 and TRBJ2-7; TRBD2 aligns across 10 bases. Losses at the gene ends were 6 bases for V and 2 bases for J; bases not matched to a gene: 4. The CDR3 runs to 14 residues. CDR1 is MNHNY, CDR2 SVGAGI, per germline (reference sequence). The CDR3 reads CASSLLAGTYEQYF. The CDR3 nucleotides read TGTGCCAGCAGCTTACTAGCGGGAACCTACGAGCAGTACTTC.

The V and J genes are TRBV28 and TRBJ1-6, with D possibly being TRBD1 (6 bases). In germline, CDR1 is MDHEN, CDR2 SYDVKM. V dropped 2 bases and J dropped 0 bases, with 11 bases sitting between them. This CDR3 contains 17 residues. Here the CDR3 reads CASSLPQGSSYNSPLHF. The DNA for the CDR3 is TGTGCCAGCAGTTTACCCCAGGGGAGCTCCTATAATTCACCCCTCCACTTT.

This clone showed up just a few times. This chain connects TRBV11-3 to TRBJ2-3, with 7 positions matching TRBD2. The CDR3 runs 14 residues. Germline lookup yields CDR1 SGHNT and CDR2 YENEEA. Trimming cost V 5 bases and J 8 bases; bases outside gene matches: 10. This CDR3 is CASSKSSGVGTQYF. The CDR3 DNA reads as TGTGCCAGCAGCAAGTCTAGCGGTGTAGGTACGCAGTATTTT.

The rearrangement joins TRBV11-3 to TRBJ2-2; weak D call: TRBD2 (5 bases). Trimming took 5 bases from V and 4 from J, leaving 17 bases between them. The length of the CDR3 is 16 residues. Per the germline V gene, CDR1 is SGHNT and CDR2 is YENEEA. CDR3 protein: CASSPGPRTRTGELFF. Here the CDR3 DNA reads TGTGCCAGCAGCCCCGGGCCCCGGACTCGCACCGGGGAGCTGTTTTTT. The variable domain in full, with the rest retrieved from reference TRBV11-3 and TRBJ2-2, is EAGVVQSPRYKIIEKKQPVAFWCNPISGHNTLYWYLQNLGQGPELLIRYENEEAVDDSQLPKDRFSAERLKGVDSTLKIQPAELGDSAVYLCASSPGPRTRTGELFFGEGSRLTVL.

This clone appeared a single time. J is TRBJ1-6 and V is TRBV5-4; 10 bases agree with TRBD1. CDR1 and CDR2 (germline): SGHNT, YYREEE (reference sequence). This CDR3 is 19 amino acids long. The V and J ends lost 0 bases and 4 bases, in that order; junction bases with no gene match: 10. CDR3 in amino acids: CASSLGGQGVGLYNSPLHF. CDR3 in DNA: TGTGCCAGCAGCTTGGGCGGACAGGGGGTTGGGCTGTATAATTCACCCCTCCACTTT.